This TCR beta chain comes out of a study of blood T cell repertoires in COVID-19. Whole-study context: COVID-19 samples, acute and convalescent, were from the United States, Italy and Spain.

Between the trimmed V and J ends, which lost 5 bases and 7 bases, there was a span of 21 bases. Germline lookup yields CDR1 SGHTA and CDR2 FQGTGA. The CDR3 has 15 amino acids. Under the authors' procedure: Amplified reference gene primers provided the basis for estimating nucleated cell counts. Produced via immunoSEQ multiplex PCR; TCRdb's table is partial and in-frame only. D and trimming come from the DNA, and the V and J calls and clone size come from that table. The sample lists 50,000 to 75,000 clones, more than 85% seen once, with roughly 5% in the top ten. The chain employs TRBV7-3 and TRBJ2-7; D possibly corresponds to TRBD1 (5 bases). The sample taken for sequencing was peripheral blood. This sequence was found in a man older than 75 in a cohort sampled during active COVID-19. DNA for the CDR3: TGTGCCAGCAGCCCCGGTATGAGCAGGCAGGGAGAGCAGTACTTC. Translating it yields CASSPGMSRQGEQYF.